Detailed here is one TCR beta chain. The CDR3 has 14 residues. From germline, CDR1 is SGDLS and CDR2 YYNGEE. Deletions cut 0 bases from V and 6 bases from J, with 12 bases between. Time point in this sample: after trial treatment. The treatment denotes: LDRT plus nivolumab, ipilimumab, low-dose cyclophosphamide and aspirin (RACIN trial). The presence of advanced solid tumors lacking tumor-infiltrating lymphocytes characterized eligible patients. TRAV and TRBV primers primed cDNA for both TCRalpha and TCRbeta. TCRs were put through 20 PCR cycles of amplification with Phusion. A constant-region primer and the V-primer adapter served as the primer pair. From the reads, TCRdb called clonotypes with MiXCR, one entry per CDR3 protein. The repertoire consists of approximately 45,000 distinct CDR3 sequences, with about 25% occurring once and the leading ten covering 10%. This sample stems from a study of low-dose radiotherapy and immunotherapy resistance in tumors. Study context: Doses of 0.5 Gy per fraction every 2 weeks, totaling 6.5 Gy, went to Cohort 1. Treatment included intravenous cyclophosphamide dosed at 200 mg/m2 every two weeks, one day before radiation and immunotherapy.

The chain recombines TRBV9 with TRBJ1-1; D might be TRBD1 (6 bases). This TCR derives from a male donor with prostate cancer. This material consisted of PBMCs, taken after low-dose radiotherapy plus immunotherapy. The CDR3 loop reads CASSVGDIGAEAFF. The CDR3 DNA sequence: TGTGCCAGCAGCGTAGGGGACATTGGGGCTGAAGCTTTCTTT. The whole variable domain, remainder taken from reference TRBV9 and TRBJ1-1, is DSGVTQTPKHLITATGQRVTLRCSPRSGDLSVYWYQQSLDQGLQFLIQYYNGEERAKGNILERFSAQQFPDLHSELNLSSLELGDSALYFCASSVGDIGAEAFFGQGTRLTVV.